This TCR beta chain was captured in a study of cytomegalovirus exposure and HLA in healthy donors. Both 60 Vbeta primers and 13 Jbeta primers went into the PCR. Some clones are missing from TCRdb's copy, which holds only in-frame ones; the method was immunoSEQ multiplex PCR. This sample yields about 100,000 clones, of which around four fifths are seen a single time; more than 6% belongs to the top ten. Whole-study results and caveats: Some highly shared sequence variants likely arose as a pipeline artifact. Being productive about 87% or about 30% of the time was typical of most TCR beta V segments in an earlier analysis. Specific recognition of CMV antigens was confirmed in vitro for three chains (all CMV-associated).

Regarding this clone: Antigen specificity is unknown.

This CDR3 is built from 19 residues. This chain joins TRBV12-2 and TRBJ2-1; TRBD2, the table's D call, lacks a check against the DNA. TRBV12-2 is given as a pseudogene. Sequencing was done on a sample of PBMCs. The sequence was obtained from a man aged 40-55 years in good health and CMV-seropositive. Written as DNA, the CDR3 is TGTGCAAGTCGCTTTGCCGGGACTAGCGGTCGGATACAAGACAATGAGCAGTTCTTC. Its translation is CASRFAGTSGRIQDNEQFF.